The 27 T cell receptor beta chains below were found in one sample sequenced in a study of cytomegalovirus exposure and HLA in healthy donors. The PCR contained 60 Vbeta and 13 Jbeta primers. TCRdb's table, derived via immunoSEQ multiplex PCR, lists solely in-frame clones and lacks some. The data show about 150,000 clones, over 80% seen once. Material: PBMCs. These receptors came from a male donor in good health and CMV-seronegative.

As concerns this clone: The same CDR3 is also encoded by other DNA sequences in this sample. This rearrangement joins TRBV6-5 to TRBJ1-3; D not resolved. The CDR3 consists of 13 residues. Germline values: CDR1 MNHEY, CDR2 SVGAGI. The V end lost 6 bases, the J end lost 4 bases, and 10 bases lay between the germline ends. CDR3 loop: CASRGGPGNTIYF. DNA of the CDR3: TGTGCCAGCAGGGGAGGGCCCGGAAACACCATATATTTT.

The V call is TRBV9, the J call TRBJ2-2; D may be TRBD2 (5 bases). Germline CDR1 SGDLS, CDR2 YYNGEE. CDR3 length: 16 amino acids. V dropped 4 bases and J dropped 6 bases, with 19 bases sitting between them. CDR3 sequence reads: CASSPMSGEYPGELFF. CDR3 sequence (DNA): TGTGCCAGCAGCCCCATGAGCGGCGAATACCCCGGGGAGCTGTTTTTT.

This chain connects TRBV5-4 to TRBJ1-1; 8 bases map to TRBD1. From germline, CDR1 is SGHNT and CDR2 YYREEE (reference sequence). J lost 3 bases, V lost 4 bases, and 5 bases had no gene match. The CDR3 runs 14 residues. As DNA, the CDR3 is TGTGCCAGCAGCCGCGGACAGGGCGACACTGAAGCTTTCTTT. This translates into CASSRGQGDTEAFF.

This chain uses TRBV5-1 with TRBJ2-3, with 9 bases fitting TRBD1. The V segment lost 4 bases and the J segment 3 bases; nucleotides outside the gene matches: 6. Germline-derived CDR1 and CDR2 are SGHRS and YFSETQ. The CDR3 loop spans 15 amino acids. Here the CDR3 reads CASSPEQGATDTQYF. In DNA, the CDR3 is TGCGCCAGCAGCCCCGAACAGGGGGCGACAGATACGCAGTATTTT.

On this clone: A junction boundary mismatches the germline segment, possibly from a read error. The V gene is TRBV7-9, the J gene TRBJ2-3, with TRBD1 matching over 7 bases. Germline assignment: CDR1 SEHNR and CDR2 FQNEAQ (reference sequence). The CDR3 consists of 14 residues. In nucleotides, the CDR3 is TGTTCCAGCAGCTTAAGGACAGGACCAGATACGCAGTATTTT. Translating gives CSSSLRTGPDTQYF.

V usage is TRBV9 and J usage is TRBJ2-5; 11 nucleotides align to TRBD2. This CDR3 has 14 amino acids. CDR1 SGDLS and CDR2 YYNGEE come from the germline V gene. Trimming cost V 4 bases and J 9 bases; bases outside gene matches: 8. The CDR3 protein is CASSYGTSGEAQYF. The CDR3 coding sequence is TGTGCCAGCAGCTACGGGACTAGCGGTGAGGCCCAGTACTTC.

The chain has TRBV5-5 and TRBJ1-1; TRBD1 might be the D (5 bases). The CDR3 consists of 14 residues. Trimming took off 1 base at V and 3 bases at J, with 10 bases between the two ends. Germline CDR1 and CDR2: SGHKS and YYEKEE (reference sequence). The DNA of the CDR3 is TGTGCCAGCAGCTTGTGGGGAGGGGACACTGAAGCTTTCTTT. It translates to CASSLWGGDTEAFF.

In its sample, this clone was seen a few times. The rearrangement joins TRBV11-2 to TRBJ1-1; 9 bases agree with TRBD1. The length of the CDR3 is 15 residues. The ends lost 5 bases at V and 2 bases at J; junction bases unmatched: 6. Looked up from germline, CDR1 is SGHAT and CDR2 is FQNNGV. The CDR3 DNA sequence: TGTGCCAGCAGCCTAGGGACAGGGATCAACACTGAAGCTTTCTTT. Translated: CASSLGTGINTEAFF.

V gene TRBV7-6 combines with J gene TRBJ2-7; 8 bases match TRBD1. Germline trimming cut 5 bases from V and 3 bases from J; bases unmatched to any gene: 6. The CDR3 has 14 residues. Germline V lookup: CDR1 SGHVS, CDR2 FNYEAQ. CDR3 loop: CASSRSGQGYEQYF. CDR3 DNA sequence: TGTGCCAGCAGCCGGTCCGGACAGGGCTACGAGCAGTACTTC.

This clone occurred a few times. This sequence joins TRBV29-1 and TRBJ2-2, with 9 nucleotides matching TRBD1. Germline assignment: CDR1 SQVTM and CDR2 ANQGSEA. This CDR3 region has 12 residues. Trimming removed 7 bases from V and 7 bases from J; junction bases left unmatched: 4. The CDR3 reads CSAGQGIGELFF. Here the CDR3 DNA reads TGCAGCGCGGGACAGGGAATCGGGGAGCTGTTTTTT.

The rearrangement joins TRBV5-1 to TRBJ1-4, with a weak D call TRBD1 (6 bases). The CDR3 is made up of 15 amino acids. The V and J ends lost 2 bases and 8 bases respectively, with 16 bases between them. CDR1 SGHRS and CDR2 YFSETQ come from the germline V gene. The CDR3 DNA is TGCGCCAGCAGCTTCTCAACCCTGAGGGGGGAAAAACTGTTTTTT. This codes for CASSFSTLRGEKLFF.

This sequence joins TRBV11-2 and TRBJ2-1; D might be TRBD2 (6 bases). The CDR3 runs to 16 residues. V lost 4 bases and J 8 bases, leaving 21 bases between the germline ends. Per the germline V gene, CDR1 is SGHAT and CDR2 is FQNNGV. The CDR3 here is CASSSRVLEGTHEQFF. In DNA form, the CDR3 reads TGTGCCAGCAGCTCCAGGGTCCTAGAGGGGACTCATGAGCAGTTCTTC.

The V gene is TRBV7-2, the J gene TRBJ1-1; the D gene is possibly TRBD1 (5 bases). The V and J ends lost 4 bases and 1 base respectively, with 7 bases between them. This CDR3 is built from 13 residues. Germline-derived CDR1 and CDR2 are SGHTA and FQGNSA. The CDR3 region is CASSSTENTEAFF. The CDR3 DNA sequence: TGTGCCAGCAGCTCGACAGAGAACACTGAAGCTTTCTTT.

The chain has TRBV27 and TRBJ2-1; 7 bases are a match to TRBD2. This CDR3 region has 14 residues. V lost 2 bases to trimming and J lost 7 bases; unmatched junction nucleotides: 5. Germline CDR1 reads MNHEY; CDR2 reads SMNVEV (reference sequence). The CDR3 reads CASSLGTTRNEQFF. CDR3 DNA sequence: TGTGCCAGCAGTTTAGGGACTACCAGAAATGAGCAGTTCTTC.

The chain is built from TRBV7-8 and TRBJ2-3, with 7 bases aligning to TRBD2. With 6 bases clipped from V and 0 bases from J, the junction kept 9 bases outside the gene matches. Germline CDR1 and CDR2: SGHVS and FQNEAQ. The CDR3 contains 16 residues. The CDR3 sequence: CASRQKRGPSTDTQYF. The CDR3 nucleotides are TGTGCCAGCAGGCAGAAGCGGGGCCCTAGCACAGATACGCAGTATTTT.

This chain joins TRBV14 and TRBJ2-2; D not resolved. The CDR3 is made up of 13 amino acids. Germline V lookup: CDR1 SGHDN, CDR2 FVKESK. With 3 bases removed from V and 4 bases from J, the gap between germline ends came to 6 bases. DNA for the CDR3: TGTGCCAGCAGCCAGTATCGCACCGGGGAGCTGTTTTTT. Encoded protein: CASSQYRTGELFF.

This clone was detected once. The V and J genes are TRBV19 and TRBJ2-5; D might be TRBD1 (7 bases). The J call is uncertain, as TRBJ2-7 better fits the DNA end. Germline values: CDR1 LNHDA, CDR2 SQIVND (reference sequence). The CDR3 spans 16 residues. CDR3 amino acids: CASSRGVGILSYEQYF. CDR3 sequence (DNA): TGTGCCAGTAGCAGGGGGGTCGGGATTCTCTCCTACGAGCAGTACTTC.

This clone has just a few counts. The V gene is TRBV6-1, the J gene TRBJ1-2; 7 bases line up with TRBD1. The V gene's germline CDR1 is MNHNS and CDR2 SASEGT. This CDR3 region has 13 residues. Trimming took 6 bases from V and 6 from J; bases not matched to a gene: 7. The CDR3 sequence: CASRDTGVDGYTF. The DNA of the CDR3 is TGTGCCAGCAGGGATACAGGGGTGGATGGCTACACCTTC.

The chain employs TRBV29-1 and TRBJ2-7; 9 bases fit TRBD1. The CDR3 is 15 amino acids. CDR1 is SQVTM and CDR2 is ANQGSEA in the germline V gene. The V segment lost 4 bases and the J segment 3 bases; nucleotides outside the gene matches: 10. CDR3 DNA: TGCAGCGTTGCCCCCAACAGGGGGCTAGGCTACGAGCAGTACTTC. It codes for CSVAPNRGLGYEQYF.

This clone was seen more than once but under ten times. This rearrangement joins TRBV27 to TRBJ2-7; 11 bases are a match to TRBD1. CDR3 length: 17 residues. V lost 5 bases and J lost 3; bases outside the gene matches: 12. The germline V gene has CDR1 MNHEY and CDR2 SMNVEV (reference sequence). CDR3 sequence: CASSPRTGGQGGYEQYF. Written as DNA, the CDR3 is TGTGCCAGCAGTCCCAGGACAGGGGGCCAGGGGGGCTACGAGCAGTACTTC.

Regarding this clone: Relative to the germline gene, one junction end is altered; a read error may explain this. The chain joins TRBV5-5 to TRBJ2-1, with a tentative D call TRBD2 (6 bases). Per the germline V gene, CDR1 is SGHKS and CDR2 is YYEKEE (reference sequence). This CDR3 contains 14 residues. The CDR3, as DNA: TGTGCCAGCAACTTGGCGGGAACCGACAATGAGCAGTTCTTC. Its translation: CASNLAGTDNEQFF.

This chain joins TRBV5-4 and TRBJ1-1; D is unresolved. In germline, CDR1 is SGHNT, CDR2 YYREEE (reference sequence). CDR3 length: 15 amino acids. The ends were cut back, 4 bases at V and 4 bases at J, with 17 bases in the middle. The CDR3 is CASSVSGLRGTEAFF. In nucleotides, the CDR3 is TGTGCCAGCAGCGTAAGCGGGCTCCGTGGCACTGAAGCTTTCTTT.

The V call is TRBV5-6, the J call TRBJ1-1; TRBD1 agrees at 10 bases. V shed 4 bases and J 8 bases; nucleotides not matched to a gene: 11. Germline V gives CDR1 SGHDT, CDR2 YYEEEE. This CDR3 region has 15 residues. The CDR3 reads CASSGGDRGPVEAFF. The CDR3 nucleotides read TGTGCCAGCAGCGGGGGAGACAGGGGGCCTGTCGAAGCTTTCTTT.

The V and J genes are TRBV11-2 and TRBJ2-1, with a possible D match to TRBD2 (6 bases). The germline V gene has CDR1 SGHAT and CDR2 FQNNGV. Trimming removed 2 bases from V and 6 bases from J, with 17 bases in between. This CDR3 contains 16 residues. The CDR3 DNA sequence: TGTGCCAGCAGCTTATTCCCTAGCCGGGGGTTCAATGAGCAGTTCTTC. It specifies CASSLFPSRGFNEQFF.

V is TRBV6-1 and J is TRBJ1-6; the match to TRBD1 covers 7 bases. The CDR3 has 15 residues. In germline, CDR1 is MNHNS, CDR2 SASEGT. The junction had 8 bases not matched to a gene; V was cut back by 5 bases and J by 7 bases. The CDR3 loop reads CASSTDRAENSPLHF. The CDR3 DNA reads as TGTGCCAGCAGTACCGACAGGGCCGAAAATTCACCCCTCCACTTT.

The chain couples TRBV7-9 to TRBJ1-1; D is undetermined. The CDR3 totals 13 residues. Germline-derived CDR1 and CDR2 are SEHNR and FQNEAQ (reference sequence). Between the trimmed V and J ends, which lost 5 bases and 6 bases, there was a span of 13 bases. CDR3 in DNA: TGTGCCAGCAGCCCCCCTGAGACTCCTGAAGCTTTCTTT. It yields the protein CASSPPETPEAFF.

The chain links TRBV19 to TRBJ2-5; D might be TRBD1 (7 bases). The germline V and J ends were trimmed by 0 bases and 8 bases, with 19 bases remaining between them. Per the germline V gene, CDR1 is LNHDA and CDR2 is SQIVND (reference sequence). This CDR3 has 16 residues. The CDR3 DNA is TGTGCCAGTAGTATAGATTCCAGGGGGGAGTTGAGAACCCAGTACTTC. This gives the protein CASSIDSRGELRTQYF.